This T cell receptor (beta chain) was profiled in a study of blood T cell repertoires in COVID-19. Study information: Italy, Spain and the United States were the sources of the convalescent and acute COVID-19 samples.

CDR3 length equals 15 residues. The germline V and J ends were trimmed by 1 base and 0 bases, with 9 bases remaining between them. CDR1 and CDR2 from the germline V gene are LGHDT and YNNKEL (reference sequence). The data were produced by immunoSEQ multiplex PCR, yet TCRdb's version contains in-frame clones alone and is incomplete. The table records under 200,000 clones, around 84% of them present only once. Those enrolled in Seattle joined during active infection and were followed longitudinally afterward. This receptor was identified in a woman aged 70 to 79 with COVID-19, enrolled during active disease. This rearrangement joins TRBV3-1 (or the pseudogene TRBV3-2) to TRBJ1-1, with a weak D call TRBD1 (5 bases). The source material was peripheral blood. In DNA, the CDR3 is TGTGCCAGCAGCCAAGGGGGGGGAATGAACACTGAAGCTTTCTTT. Its translation is CASSQGGGMNTEAFF.